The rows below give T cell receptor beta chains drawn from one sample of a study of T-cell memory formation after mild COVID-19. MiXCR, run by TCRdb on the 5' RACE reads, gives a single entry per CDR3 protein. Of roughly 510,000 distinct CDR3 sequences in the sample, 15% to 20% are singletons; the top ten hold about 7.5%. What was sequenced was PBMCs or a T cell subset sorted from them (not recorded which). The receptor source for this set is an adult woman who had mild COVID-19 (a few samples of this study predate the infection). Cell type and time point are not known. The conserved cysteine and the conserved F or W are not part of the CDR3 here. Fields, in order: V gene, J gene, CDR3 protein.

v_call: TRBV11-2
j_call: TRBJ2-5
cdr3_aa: ASSLIVGERAQY

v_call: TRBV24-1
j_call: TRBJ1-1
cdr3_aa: ATSDLRGEAF

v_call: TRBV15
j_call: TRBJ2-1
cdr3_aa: ATNRDHTTRPEQF

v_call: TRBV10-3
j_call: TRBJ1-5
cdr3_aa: AIADRSQPQH

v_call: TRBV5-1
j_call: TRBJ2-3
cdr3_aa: ASSKGSGARTDTQY

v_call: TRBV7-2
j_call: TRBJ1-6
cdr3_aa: ASTLLWPLH

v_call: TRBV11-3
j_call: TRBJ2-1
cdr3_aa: ASSVSGSYNEQF

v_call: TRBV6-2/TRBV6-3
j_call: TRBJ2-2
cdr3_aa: ASRQGGNTGELF

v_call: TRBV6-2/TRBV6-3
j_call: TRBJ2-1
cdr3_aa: ASSYSGGALGNEQF

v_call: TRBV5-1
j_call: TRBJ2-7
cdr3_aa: ASSRGRRGEYEQY

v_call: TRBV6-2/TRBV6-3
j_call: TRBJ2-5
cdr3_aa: ASSLGTAEETQY

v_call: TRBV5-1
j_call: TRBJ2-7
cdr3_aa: ASKGPPSYEQY

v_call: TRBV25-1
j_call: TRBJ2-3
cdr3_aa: ASRPGGPDTQY

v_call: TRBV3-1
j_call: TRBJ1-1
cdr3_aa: ASSQEGVIRGSTEAF

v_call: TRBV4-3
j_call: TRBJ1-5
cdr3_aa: ASSQGGTGEGPQH

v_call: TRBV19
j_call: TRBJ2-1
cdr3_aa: ASSTFRTSGTNEQF

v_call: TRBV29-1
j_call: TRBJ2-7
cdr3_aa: SVEDGAGRGYEQY

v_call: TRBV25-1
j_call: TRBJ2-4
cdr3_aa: ASSGQVGILAKNIQY

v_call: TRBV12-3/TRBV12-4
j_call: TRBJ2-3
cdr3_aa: ASRRAGGFTDTQY

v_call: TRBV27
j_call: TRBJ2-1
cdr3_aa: ASSPSGRGRPNEQF

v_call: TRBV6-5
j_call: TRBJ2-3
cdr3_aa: ASSLRENTDTQY

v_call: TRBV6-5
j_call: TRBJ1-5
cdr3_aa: ASSYRSPGQGGNQPQH

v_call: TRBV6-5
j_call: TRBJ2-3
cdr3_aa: ASSPSGGPGGTDTQY

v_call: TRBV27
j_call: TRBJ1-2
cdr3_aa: ASSLGARGSTYGYT

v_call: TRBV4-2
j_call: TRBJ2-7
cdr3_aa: ASSQESGGAYEQY

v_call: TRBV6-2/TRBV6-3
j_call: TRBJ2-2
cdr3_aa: ASSYFPGQVAGGPIRTGELF

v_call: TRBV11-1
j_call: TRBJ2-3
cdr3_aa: ASSADRVLDTQY

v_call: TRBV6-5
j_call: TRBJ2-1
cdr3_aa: ASSQLSGVEQF

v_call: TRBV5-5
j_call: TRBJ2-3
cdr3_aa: ASSSRRDRGGGDTQY

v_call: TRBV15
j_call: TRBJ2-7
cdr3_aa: ATGSGGEYEQY

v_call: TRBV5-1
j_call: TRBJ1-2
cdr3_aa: ASSSDGPSPNYGYT

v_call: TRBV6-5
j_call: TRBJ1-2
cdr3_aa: ASSYQQGRVEDGYT

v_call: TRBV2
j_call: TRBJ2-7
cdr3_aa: ASSEISTDYEQY

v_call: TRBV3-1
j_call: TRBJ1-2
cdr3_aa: ASSQDRDDYGYT

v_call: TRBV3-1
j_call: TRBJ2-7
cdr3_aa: ASSLGLAMSSYEQY

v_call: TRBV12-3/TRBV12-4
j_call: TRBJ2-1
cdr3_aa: ASSPRLVYNEQF

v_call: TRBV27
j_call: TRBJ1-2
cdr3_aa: ASKDSQDYGYT

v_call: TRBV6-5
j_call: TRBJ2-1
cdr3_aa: ATAIGGAGRYNEQF

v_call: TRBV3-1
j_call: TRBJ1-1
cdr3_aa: ASSPPQGRTEAF

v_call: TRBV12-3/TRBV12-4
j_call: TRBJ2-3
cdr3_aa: ASSLFQARDTQY

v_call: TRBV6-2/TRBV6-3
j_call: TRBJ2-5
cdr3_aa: ASSDGLAGGQETQY

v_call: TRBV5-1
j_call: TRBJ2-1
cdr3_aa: ASSLVGVHNEQF

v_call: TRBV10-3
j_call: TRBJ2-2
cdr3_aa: AISEQGITGELF

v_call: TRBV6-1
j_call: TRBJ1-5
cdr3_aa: ASNSPWGSHNQPQH

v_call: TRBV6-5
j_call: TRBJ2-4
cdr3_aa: ASWDHTSNIQY

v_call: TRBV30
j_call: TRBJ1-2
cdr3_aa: AWSEHSPPYGYT

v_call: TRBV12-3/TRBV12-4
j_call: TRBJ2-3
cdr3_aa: ASSLTRGKDTQY

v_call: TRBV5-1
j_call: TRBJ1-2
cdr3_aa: ASSSGTGGDFDGYT

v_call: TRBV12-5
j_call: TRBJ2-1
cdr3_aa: ASGPGTSGSNEQF

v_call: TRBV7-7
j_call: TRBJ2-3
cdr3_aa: ASSFLPSDADTQY

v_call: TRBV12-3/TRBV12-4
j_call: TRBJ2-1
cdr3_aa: ASIWGPGHEQF

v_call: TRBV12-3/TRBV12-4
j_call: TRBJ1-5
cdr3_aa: ASSFGGVQPQH